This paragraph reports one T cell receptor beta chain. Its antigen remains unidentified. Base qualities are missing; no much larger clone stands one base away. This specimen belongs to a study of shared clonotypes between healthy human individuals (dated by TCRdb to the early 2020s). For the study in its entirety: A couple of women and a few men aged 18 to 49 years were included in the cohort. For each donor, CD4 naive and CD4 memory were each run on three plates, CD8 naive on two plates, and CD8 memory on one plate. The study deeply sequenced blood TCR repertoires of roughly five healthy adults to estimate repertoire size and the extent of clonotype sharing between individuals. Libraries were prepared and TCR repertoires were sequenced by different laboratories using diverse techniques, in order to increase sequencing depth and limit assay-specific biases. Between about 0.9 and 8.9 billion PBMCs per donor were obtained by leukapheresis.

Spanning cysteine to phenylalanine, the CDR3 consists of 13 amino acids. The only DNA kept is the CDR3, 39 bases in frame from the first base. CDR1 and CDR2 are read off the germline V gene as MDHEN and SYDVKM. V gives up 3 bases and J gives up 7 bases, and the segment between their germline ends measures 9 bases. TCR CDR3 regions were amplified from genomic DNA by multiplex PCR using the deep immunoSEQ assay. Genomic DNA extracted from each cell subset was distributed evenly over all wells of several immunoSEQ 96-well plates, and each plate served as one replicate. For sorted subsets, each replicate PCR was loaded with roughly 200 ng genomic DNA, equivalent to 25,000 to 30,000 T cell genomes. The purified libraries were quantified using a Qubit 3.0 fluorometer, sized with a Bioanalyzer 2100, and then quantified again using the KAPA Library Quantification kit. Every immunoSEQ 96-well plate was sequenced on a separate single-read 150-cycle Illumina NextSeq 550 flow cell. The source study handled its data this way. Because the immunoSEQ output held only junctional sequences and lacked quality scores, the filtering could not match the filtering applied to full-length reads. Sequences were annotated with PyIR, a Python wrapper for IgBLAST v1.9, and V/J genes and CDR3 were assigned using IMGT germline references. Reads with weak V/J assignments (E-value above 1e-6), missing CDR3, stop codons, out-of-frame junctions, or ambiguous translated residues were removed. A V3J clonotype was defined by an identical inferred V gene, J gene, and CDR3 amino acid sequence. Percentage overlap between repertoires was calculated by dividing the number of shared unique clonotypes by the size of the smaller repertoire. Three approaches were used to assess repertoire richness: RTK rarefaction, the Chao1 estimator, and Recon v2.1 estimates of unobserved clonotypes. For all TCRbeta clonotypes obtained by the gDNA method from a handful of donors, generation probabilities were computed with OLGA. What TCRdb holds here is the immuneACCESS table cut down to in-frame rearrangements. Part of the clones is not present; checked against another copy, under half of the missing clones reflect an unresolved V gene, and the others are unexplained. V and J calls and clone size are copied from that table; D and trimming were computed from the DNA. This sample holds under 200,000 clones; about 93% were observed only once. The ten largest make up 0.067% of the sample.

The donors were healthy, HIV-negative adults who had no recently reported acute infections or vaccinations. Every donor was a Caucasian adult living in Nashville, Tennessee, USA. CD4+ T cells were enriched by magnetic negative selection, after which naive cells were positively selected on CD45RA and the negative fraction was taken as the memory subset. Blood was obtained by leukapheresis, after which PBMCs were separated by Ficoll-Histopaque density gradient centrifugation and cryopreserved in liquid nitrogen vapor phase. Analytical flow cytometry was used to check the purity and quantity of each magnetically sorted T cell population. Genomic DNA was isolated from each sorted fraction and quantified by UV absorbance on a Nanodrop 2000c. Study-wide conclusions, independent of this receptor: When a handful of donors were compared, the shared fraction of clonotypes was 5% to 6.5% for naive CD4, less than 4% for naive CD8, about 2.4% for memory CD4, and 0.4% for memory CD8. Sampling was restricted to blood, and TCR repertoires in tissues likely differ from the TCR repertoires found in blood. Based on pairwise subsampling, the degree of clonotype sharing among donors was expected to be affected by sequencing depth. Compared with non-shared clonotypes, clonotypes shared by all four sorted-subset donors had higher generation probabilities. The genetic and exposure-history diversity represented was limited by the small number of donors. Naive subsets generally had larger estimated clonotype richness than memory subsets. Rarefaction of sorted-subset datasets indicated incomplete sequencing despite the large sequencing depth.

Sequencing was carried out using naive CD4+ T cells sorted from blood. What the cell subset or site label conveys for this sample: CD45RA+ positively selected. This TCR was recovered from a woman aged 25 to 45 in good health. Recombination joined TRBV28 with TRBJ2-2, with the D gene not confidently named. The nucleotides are TGTGCCAGCAGTTTGGGGAATCGCGGGGAGCTGTTTTTT. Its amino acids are CASSLGNRGELFF.